The clone carrying this T cell receptor beta chain appeared many times. Its antigen is currently unknown. Trimming took 2 bases from V and 9 from J, leaving 11 bases between them. Germline V gene sequence: CDR1 SGHTA, CDR2 FQGTGA. The CDR3 spans 14 residues. Study observations and caveats: Tumor Treg TCRs overlapped most with tumor naive CD4+ cells.

The memory fraction was CD4+CD45RO+CD25- cells. Constant-region reverse primers amplified full-length variable regions, followed by semi-nested Nested Universal Primer A PCR. TCRdb re-analysed the 5' RACE reads in MiXCR, keeping a single row per CDR3 protein. The repertoire includes 25,000 to 35,000 distinct CDR3 sequences, around a quarter of them detected once, and roughly 4.5% sits in the top ten. Sequencing was carried out using memory CD4+ T cells sorted from blood. This sample's subset: memory CD4+ T cells, CD4+CD45RO+CD25-. This chain uses TRBV7-3 with TRBJ1-6, with D perhaps matching TRBD1 (5 bases). The sequence came from a female donor with breast cancer. CDR3 loop: CASSLAGDGSPLHF. For the CDR3, the DNA is TGTGCCAGCAGCTTAGCTGGGGACGGTTCACCCCTCCACTTT.